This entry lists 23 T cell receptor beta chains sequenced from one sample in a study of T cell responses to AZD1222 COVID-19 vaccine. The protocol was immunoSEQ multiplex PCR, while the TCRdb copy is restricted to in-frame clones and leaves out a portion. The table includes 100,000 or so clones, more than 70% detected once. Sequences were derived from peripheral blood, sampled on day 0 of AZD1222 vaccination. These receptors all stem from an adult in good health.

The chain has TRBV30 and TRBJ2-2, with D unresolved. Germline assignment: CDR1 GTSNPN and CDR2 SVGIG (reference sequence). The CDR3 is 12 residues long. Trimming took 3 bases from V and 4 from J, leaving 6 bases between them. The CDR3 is CAWSGSTGELFF. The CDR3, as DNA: TGTGCCTGGAGCGGAAGCACCGGGGAGCTGTTTTTT. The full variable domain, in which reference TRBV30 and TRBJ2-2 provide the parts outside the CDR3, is SQTIHQWPATLVQPVGSPLSLECTVEGTSNPNLYWYRQAAGRGLQLLFYSVGIGQISSEVPQNLSASRPQDRQFILSSKKLLLSDSGFYLCAWSGSTGELFFGEGSRLTVL.

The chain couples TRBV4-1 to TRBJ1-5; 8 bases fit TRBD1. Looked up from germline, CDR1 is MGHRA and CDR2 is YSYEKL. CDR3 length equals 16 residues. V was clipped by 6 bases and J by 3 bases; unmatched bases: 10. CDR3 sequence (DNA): TGCGCCAGCAGACCCGGGACAGGCGAATCCAATCAGCCCCAGCATTTT. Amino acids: CASRPGTGESNQPQHF.

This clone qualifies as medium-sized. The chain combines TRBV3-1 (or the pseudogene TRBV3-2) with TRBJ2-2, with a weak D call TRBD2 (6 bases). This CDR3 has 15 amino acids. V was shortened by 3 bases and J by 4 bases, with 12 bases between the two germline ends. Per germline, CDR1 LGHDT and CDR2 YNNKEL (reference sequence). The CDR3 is CASSQGPGATGELFF. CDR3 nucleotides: TGTGCCAGCAGCCAGGGCCCGGGAGCCACCGGGGAGCTGTTTTTT.

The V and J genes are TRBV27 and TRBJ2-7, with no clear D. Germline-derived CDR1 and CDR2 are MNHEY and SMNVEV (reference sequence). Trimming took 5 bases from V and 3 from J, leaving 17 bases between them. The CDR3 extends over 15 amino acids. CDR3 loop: CASSPVPIINYEQYF. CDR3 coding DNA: TGTGCCAGCAGTCCGGTCCCTATAATAAACTACGAGCAGTACTTC.

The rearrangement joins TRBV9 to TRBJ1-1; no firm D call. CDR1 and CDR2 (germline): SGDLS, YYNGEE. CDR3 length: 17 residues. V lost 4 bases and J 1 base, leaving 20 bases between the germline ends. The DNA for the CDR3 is TGTGCCAGCAGCCCAATCGGGTCTCTTCAGCAGAACACTGAAGCTTTCTTT. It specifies CASSPIGSLQQNTEAFF.

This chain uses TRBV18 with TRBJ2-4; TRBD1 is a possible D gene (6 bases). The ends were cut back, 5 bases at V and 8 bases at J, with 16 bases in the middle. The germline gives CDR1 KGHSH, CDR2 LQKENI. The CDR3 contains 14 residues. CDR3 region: CASSNGQSVDIQYF. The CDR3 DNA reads TGTGCCAGCTCAAACGGACAGTCTGTCGACATTCAGTACTTC.

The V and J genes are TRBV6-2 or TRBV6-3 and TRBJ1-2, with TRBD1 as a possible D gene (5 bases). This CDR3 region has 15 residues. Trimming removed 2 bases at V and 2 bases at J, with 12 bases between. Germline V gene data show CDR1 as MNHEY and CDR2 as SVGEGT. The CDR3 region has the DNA TGTGCCAGCAGTTACCCCCGGGACGGAAACTATGGCTACACCTTC. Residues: CASSYPRDGNYGYTF.

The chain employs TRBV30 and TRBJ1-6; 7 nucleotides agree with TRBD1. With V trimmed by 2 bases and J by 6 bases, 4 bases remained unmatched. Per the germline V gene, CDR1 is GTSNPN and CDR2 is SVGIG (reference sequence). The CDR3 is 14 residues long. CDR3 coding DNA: TGTGCCTGGAGTAGGGACAGAGGTAATTCACCCCTCCACTTT. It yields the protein CAWSRDRGNSPLHF. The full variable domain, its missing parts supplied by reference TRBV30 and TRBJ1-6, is SQTIHQWPATLVQPVGSPLSLECTVEGTSNPNLYWYRQAAGRGLQLLFYSVGIGQISSEVPQNLSASRPQDRQFILSSKKLLLSDSGFYLCAWSRDRGNSPLHFGNGTRLTVT.

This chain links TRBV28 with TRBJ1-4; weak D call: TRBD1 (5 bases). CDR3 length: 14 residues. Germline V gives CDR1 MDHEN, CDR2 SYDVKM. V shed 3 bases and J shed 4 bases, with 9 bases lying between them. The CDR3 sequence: CASSFRGFNEKLFF. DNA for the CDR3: TGTGCCAGCAGTTTCCGGGGGTTTAATGAAAAACTGTTTTTT.

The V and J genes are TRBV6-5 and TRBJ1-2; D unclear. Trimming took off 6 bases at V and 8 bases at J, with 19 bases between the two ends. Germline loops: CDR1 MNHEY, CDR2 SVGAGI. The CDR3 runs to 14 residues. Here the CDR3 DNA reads TGTGCCAGCAGAGTATCGGGCCGCTGGGAGGGCTACACCTTC. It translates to CASRVSGRWEGYTF.

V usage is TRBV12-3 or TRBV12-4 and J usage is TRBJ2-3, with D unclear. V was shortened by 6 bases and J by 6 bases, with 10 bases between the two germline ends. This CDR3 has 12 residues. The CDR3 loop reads CASRRGVDTQYF. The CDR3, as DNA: TGTGCCAGCAGGCGAGGAGTGGATACGCAGTATTTT.

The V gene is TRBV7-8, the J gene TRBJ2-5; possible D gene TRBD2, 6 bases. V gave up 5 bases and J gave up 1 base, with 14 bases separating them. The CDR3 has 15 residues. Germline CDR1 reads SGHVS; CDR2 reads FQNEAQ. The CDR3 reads CASSQGEAVQETQYF. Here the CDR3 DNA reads TGTGCCAGCAGCCAAGGGGAGGCAGTCCAAGAGACCCAGTACTTC.

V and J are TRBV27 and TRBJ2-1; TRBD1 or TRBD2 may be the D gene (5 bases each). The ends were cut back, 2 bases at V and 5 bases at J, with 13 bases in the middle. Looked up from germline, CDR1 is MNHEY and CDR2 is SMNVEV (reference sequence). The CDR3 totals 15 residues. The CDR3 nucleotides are TGTGCCAGCAGTTTAGGGGGATGGCTCAACAATGAGCAGTTCTTC. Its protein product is CASSLGGWLNNEQFF.

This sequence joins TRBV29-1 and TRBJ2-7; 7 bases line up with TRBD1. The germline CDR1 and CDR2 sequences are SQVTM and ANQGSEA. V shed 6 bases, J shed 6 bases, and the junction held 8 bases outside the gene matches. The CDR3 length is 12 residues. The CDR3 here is CSVGQQTGEQYF. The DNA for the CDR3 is TGCAGCGTGGGACAGCAGACCGGCGAGCAGTACTTC.

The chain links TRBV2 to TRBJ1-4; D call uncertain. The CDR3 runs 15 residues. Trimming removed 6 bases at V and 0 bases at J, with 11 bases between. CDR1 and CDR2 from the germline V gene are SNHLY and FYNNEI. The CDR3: CASSSRRATNEKLFF. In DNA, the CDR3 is TGTGCCAGCAGCTCCCGACGGGCAACTAATGAAAAACTGTTTTTT. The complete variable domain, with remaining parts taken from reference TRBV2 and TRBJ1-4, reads EPEVTQTPSHQVTQMGQEVILRCVPISNHLYFYWYRQILGQKVEFLVSFYNNEISEKSEIFDDQFSVERPDGSNFTLKIRSTKLEDSAMYFCASSSRRATNEKLFFGSGTQLSVL.

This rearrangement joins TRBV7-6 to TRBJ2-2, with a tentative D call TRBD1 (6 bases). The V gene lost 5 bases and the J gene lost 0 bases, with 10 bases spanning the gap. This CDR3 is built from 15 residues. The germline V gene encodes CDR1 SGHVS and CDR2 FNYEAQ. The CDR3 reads CASSPTGSNTGELFF. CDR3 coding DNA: TGTGCCAGCAGCCCAACAGGGTCGAACACCGGGGAGCTGTTTTTT.

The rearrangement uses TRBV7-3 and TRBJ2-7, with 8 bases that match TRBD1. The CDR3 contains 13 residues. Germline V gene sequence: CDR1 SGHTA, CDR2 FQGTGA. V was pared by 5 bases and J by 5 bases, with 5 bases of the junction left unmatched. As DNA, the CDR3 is TGTGCCAGCAGCCCCCGGACAGGGAACGAGCAGTACTTC. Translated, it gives CASSPRTGNEQYF.

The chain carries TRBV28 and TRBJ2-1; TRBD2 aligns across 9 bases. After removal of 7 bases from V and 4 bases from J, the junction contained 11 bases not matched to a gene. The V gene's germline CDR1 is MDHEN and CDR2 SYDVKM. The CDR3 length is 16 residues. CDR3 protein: CASTLGRGLAYNEQFF. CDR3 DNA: TGTGCCAGCACCCTCGGGAGGGGACTAGCTTACAATGAGCAGTTCTTC.

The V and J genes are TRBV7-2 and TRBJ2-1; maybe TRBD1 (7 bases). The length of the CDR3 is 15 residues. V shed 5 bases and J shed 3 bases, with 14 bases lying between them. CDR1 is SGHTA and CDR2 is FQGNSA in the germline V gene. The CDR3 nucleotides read TGTGCCAGCAGCCCCGGACAGGACTACTACAATGAGCAGTTCTTC. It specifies CASSPGQDYYNEQFF.

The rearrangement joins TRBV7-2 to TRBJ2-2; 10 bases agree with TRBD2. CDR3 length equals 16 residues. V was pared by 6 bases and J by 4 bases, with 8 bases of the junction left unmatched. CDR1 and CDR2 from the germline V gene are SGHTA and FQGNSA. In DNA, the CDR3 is TGTGCCAGCAGGGCTAGCGGGAGCAGGGGCACCGGGGAGCTGTTTTTT. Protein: CASRASGSRGTGELFF.

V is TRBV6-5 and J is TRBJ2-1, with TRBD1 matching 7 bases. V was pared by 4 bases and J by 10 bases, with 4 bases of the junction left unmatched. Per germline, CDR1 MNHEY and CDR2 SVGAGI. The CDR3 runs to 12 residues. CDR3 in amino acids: CASSSPGQEQFF. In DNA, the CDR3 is TGTGCCAGCAGTTCCCCGGGACAGGAGCAGTTCTTC.

The CDR3 DNA reads TGTGCCAGCAGCTTACAGGGGAGTGCGGCATTTCAAGAGACCCAGTACTTC. Protein product: CASSLQGSAAFQETQYF. The chain is built from TRBV11-2 and TRBJ2-5; a weak D match, TRBD1 (6 bases). The germline V gene has CDR1 SGHAT and CDR2 FQNNGV. This CDR3 has 17 amino acids. V lost 2 bases, J lost 2 bases, and 18 bases lay in between.

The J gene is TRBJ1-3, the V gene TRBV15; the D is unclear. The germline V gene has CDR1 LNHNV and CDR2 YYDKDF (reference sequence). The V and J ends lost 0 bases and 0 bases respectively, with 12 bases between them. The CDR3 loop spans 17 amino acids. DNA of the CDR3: TGTGCCACCAGCAGAGATCGTGCCTTGAACTCTGGAAACACCATATATTTT. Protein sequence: CATSRDRALNSGNTIYF.